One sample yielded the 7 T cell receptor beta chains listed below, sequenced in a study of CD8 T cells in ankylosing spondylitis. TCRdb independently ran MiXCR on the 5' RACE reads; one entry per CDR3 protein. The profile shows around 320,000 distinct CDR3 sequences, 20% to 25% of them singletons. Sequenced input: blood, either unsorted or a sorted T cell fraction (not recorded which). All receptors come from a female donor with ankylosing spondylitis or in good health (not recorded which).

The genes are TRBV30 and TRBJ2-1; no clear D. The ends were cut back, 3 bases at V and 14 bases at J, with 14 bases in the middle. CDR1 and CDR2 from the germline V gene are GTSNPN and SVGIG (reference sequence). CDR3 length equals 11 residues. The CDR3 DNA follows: TGTGCCTGGAGGAGTAAGACAAAGGAGTTCTTC. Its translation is CAWRSKTKEFF. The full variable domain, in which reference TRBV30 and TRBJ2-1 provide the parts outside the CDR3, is SQTIHQWPATLVQPVGSPLSLECTVEGTSNPNLYWYRQAAGRGLQLLFYSVGIGQISSEVPQNLSASRPQDRQFILSSKKLLLSDSGFYLCAWRSKTKEFFGPGTRLTVL.

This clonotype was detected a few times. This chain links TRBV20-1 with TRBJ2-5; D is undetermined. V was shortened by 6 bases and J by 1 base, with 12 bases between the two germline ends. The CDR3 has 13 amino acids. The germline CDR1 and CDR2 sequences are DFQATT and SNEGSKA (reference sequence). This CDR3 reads CSAERHLQETQYF. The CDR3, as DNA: TGCAGTGCCGAACGACATCTCCAAGAGACCCAGTACTTC.

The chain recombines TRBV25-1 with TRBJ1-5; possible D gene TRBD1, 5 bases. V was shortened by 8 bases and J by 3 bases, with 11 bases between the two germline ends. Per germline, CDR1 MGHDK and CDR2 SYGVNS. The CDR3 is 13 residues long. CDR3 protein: CASQGRLNQPQHF. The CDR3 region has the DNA TGTGCCAGCCAGGGACGGCTCAATCAGCCCCAGCATTTT. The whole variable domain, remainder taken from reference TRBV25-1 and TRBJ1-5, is EADIYQTPRYLVIGTGKKITLECSQTMGHDKMYWYQQDPGMELHLIHYSYGVNSTEKGDLSSESTVSRIRTEHFPLTLESARPSHTSQYLCASQGRLNQPQHFGDGTRLSIL.

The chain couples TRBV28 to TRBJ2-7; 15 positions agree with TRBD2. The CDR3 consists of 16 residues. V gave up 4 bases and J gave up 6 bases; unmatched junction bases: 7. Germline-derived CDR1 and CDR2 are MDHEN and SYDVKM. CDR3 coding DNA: TGTGCCAGCAGTTACCCCGGACTAGCGGGAGGGGGCGAGCAGTACTTC. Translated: CASSYPGLAGGGEQYF.

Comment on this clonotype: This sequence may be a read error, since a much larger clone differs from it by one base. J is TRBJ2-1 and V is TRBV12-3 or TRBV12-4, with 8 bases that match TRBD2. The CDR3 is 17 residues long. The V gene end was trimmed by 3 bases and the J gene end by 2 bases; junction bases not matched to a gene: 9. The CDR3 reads CASSFKLGTRAYNEQFF. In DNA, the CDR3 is TGTGCCAGCAGTTTCAAGTTAGGGACTAGAGCCTACAATGAGCAGTTCTTC.

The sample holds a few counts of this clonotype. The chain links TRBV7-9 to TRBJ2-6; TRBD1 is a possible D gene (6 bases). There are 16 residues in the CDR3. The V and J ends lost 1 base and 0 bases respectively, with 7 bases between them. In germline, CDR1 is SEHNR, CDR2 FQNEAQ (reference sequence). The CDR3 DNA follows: TGTGCCAGCAGCTTAGAGGGGGTCTCTGGGGCCAACGTCCTGACTTTC. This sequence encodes CASSLEGVSGANVLTF.

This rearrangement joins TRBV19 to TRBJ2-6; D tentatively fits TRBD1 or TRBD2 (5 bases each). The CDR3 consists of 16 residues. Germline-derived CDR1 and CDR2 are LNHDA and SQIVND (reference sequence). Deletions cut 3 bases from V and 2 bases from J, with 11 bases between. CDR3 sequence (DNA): TGTGCCAGTAGTATGGGGGTTTCGGCTGGGGCCAACGTCCTGACTTTC. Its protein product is CASSMGVSAGANVLTF.